This T cell receptor beta chain came from a study of radiotherapy plus CTLA-4 blockade in lung cancer. Turning to the study itself: The study recorded objective responses in roughly 20% of patients and disease control in 31%.

As for this clone: Its specificity is not known.

Focal radiation was given together with CTLA-4 blockade (ipilimumab) to patients with chemo-refractory metastatic non-small-cell lung cancer. Clones were sequenced by immunoSEQ multiplex PCR, and TCRdb holds only the in-frame ones, with some missing. The sample holds around 80,000 clones, roughly 70% seen once. Whole-study results and caveats: Following radiotherapy plus ipilimumab, tumor-derived TCR clones expanded in the blood. The best predictor of response was reported to be early blood T cell clone dynamics, with interferon-beta.

The junction had 5 bases not matched to a gene; V was cut back by 3 bases and J by 5 bases. CDR1 and CDR2 from the germline V gene are MGHRA and YSYEKL. CDR3 length: 14 residues. This chain links TRBV4-1 with TRBJ1-2; 8 bases map to TRBD1. This material consisted of peripheral blood, taken from a patient treated with radiotherapy plus ipilimumab. The receptor comes from a human donor with non-small cell lung cancer whose response to radiotherapy plus ipilimumab could not be evaluated. CDR3 coding DNA: TGCGCCAGCAGCCACCGGACAGGGAATTATGGCTACACCTTC. It yields the protein CASSHRTGNYGYTF.